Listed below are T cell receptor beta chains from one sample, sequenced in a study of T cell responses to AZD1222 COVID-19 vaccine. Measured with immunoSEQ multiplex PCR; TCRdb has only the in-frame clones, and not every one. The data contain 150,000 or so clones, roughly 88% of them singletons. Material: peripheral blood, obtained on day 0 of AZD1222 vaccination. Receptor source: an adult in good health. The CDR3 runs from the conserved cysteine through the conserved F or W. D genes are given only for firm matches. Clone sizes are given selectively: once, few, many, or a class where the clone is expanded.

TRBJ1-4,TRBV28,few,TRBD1,TGTGCCAGCAGCACCTCTGGACAGGCGGGGTGGAATGAAAAACTGTTTTTT,CASSTSGQAGWNEKLFF
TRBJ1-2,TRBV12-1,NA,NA,TGTGCCAGCAGCTTTTCTTCCGAGCGGGGCTACACCTTC,CASSFSSERGYTF
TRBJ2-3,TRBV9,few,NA,TGTGCCAGCAGCGTTGTAGGGCAAACCACAGATACGCAGTATTTT,CASSVVGQTTDTQYF
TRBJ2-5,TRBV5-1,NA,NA,TGCGCCAGCAGTTACAGCCCAGGTTGGGGGGTACAAGAGACCCAGTACTTC,CASSYSPGWGVQETQYF
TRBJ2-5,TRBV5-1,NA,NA,TGCGCCAGCCGACAGTCGCTAGGGGAGACCCAGTACTTC,CASRQSLGETQYF
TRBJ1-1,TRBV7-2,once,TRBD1,TGTGCCAGCAGCTTAGATCGGTGGACAGGGTACGGTGAAGCTTTCTTT,CASSLDRWTGYGEAFF
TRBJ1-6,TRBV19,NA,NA,TGTGCCAGTAGTATAGCGGCAGATTATAATTCACCCCTCCACTTT,CASSIAADYNSPLHF
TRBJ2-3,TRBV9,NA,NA,TGTGCCAGCAGCCCGCAGTCGGATACGCAGTATTTT,CASSPQSDTQYF
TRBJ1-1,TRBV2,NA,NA,TGTGCCAGCCTGGGGGGAAAGAACACTGAAGCTTTCTTT,CASLGGKNTEAFF
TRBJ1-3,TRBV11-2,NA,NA,TGTGCCAGCAGCTTTTTCGGAAACACCATATATTTT,CASSFFGNTIYF
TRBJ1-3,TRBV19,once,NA,TGTGCCAGTAGAATGGTAATTGGAGTTGAGCAGGAAAACACCATATATTTT,CASRMVIGVEQENTIYF
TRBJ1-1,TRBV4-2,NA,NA,TGTGCCAGCAGCCAAGATACAGTTGACTTGGGAGCTTTCTTT,CASSQDTVDLGAFF
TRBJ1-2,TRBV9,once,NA,TGTGCCAGCAGCATCGACAGCCTCTCAAGCTACACCTTC,CASSIDSLSSYTF
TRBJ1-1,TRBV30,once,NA,TGTGCCTGGAGACTCACGGATTGGACTGAAGCTTTCTTT,CAWRLTDWTEAFF
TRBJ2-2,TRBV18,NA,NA,TGTGCCAGCTCACCCGCAGGGAACACCGGGGAGCTGTTTTTT,CASSPAGNTGELFF